This TCR beta chain was sequenced in a study of blood T cell repertoires in COVID-19. CDR1 MGHRA and CDR2 YSYEKL come from the germline V gene. The CDR3 covers 17 residues. With V trimmed by 0 bases and J by 6 bases, 12 bases remained unmatched. Sequencing was performed with immunoSEQ multiplex PCR; in TCRdb, only in-frame clones are kept and a portion is missing. The sample yields about 330,000 clones, 89% seen once. This TCR was sampled from a man aged 18-30 years who had recovered from COVID-19. The genes are TRBV4-1 and TRBJ2-7; 9 positions agree with TRBD1. The material sequenced was peripheral blood. CDR3 coding DNA: TGCGCCAGCAGCCAAGACCCCACCGGGACAGGGTTGATCGAGCAGTACTTC. This codes for CASSQDPTGTGLIEQYF.